The entry below describes one TCR beta chain. Its antigen is still unknown. Deep was the level used in running the assay. The table came from immunoSEQ multiplex PCR; TCRdb's copy has only in-frame clones and leaves some out. This sample has about 2 million clones, with roughly 94% found just once. This record belongs to a study of shared clonotypes between healthy human individuals. Terminally differentiated effector memory CD45RA+ cells were excluded by CCR7 positive selection of CD45RO-negative cells. Study-wide points: Sampling involved blood alone; tissue repertoires likely differ. Rarefaction revealed incomplete sorted-subset sequencing despite large depth.

The source material was naive CD8+ T cells sorted from blood. This receptor was identified in a man between 18 and 35 years old in good health.

The CDR3 nucleotides read TGTGCCAGCAGCTGGCCGGGGTCGGTTCGAGAGCAGTACTTC. Translated, it gives CASSWPGSVREQYF. The chain joins TRBV11-1 to TRBJ2-7, with D maybe TRBD2 (5 bases). V was shortened by 4 bases and J by 7 bases, with 17 bases between the two germline ends. The length of the CDR3 is 14 residues. The germline gives CDR1 SGHAT, CDR2 FQDESV (reference sequence). Full variable domain (missing parts from reference TRBV11-1 and TRBJ2-7): EAEVAQSPRYKITEKSQAVAFWCDPISGHATLYWYRQILGQGPELLVQFQDESVVDDSQLPKDRFSAERLKGVDSTLKIQPAELGDSAMYLCASSWPGSVREQYFGPGTRLTVT.